Sequencing of this T cell receptor (beta chain) was carried out in a study of blood T cell repertoires in COVID-19. Produced via immunoSEQ multiplex PCR; TCRdb's table is partial and in-frame only. Among about 190,000 clones listed, about 85% were seen once. Material for sequencing was peripheral blood. This TCR was recovered from a man aged 25 to 40 with acute or convalescent COVID-19.

The CDR3 protein is CASSLNGGMSNQPQHF. CDR3 nucleotides: TGTGCCAGCAGCTTAAACGGGGGGATGAGCAATCAGCCCCAGCATTTT. The chain recombines TRBV7-9 with TRBJ1-5, with a weak D call TRBD1 (5 bases). The CDR3 totals 16 residues. Germline-derived CDR1 and CDR2 are SEHNR and FQNEAQ (reference sequence). Deletions cut 2 bases from V and 1 base from J, with 12 bases between.